This paragraph covers one T cell receptor (beta chain) sequence. Its specificity is unknown. Time point denoted: cycle 4 day 1 (C4D1), after 6 weeks of nivolumab. All the patients suffered relapse after autologous stem cell transplantation, and brentuximab vedotin exposure differed. This specimen comes from a study of PD-1 blockade in classical Hodgkin lymphoma. Study details: Patients had nivolumab dosed at 3 mg/kg, delivered intravenously every 2 weeks. Whole-study findings and limits: Although disease activity or prior therapy may be involved, causes of the repertoire differences remain undefined. Similar baseline diversity was found in complete responders and newly diagnosed patients. Initiation of nivolumab under 1 year after ASCT led to exclusion of patients.

The protocol was immunoSEQ multiplex PCR, while the TCRdb copy is restricted to in-frame clones and leaves out a portion. This sample has 20,000 to 25,000 clones, with about 80% found just once. CDR1 is SGHRS, CDR2 YFSETQ, per germline. CDR3 length: 15 amino acids. V was cut by 0 bases and J by 6 bases, with 15 bases left in between. The chain couples TRBV5-1 to TRBJ1-1; D might be TRBD1 (6 bases). The TCR sequence derives from a human donor with classical Hodgkin lymphoma. Sequences were derived from peripheral blood mononuclear cells (PBMCs), sampled before the fourth cycle of nivolumab. CDR3 bases: TGCGCCAGCAGCTTGGGCGGGACAAGTGGCTCTGAAGCTTTCTTT. Translation: CASSLGGTSGSEAFF.